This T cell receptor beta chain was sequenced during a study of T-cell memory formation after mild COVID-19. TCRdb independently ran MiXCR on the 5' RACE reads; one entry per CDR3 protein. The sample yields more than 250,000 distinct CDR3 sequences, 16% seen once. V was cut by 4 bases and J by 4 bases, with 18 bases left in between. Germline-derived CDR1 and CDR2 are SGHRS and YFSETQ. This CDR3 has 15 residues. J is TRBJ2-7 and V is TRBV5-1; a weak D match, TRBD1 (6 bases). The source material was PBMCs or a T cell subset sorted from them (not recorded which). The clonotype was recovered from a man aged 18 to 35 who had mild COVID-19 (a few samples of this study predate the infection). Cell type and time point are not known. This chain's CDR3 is CASSPIYQDSYEQYF. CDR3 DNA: TGCGCCAGCAGCCCGATCTACCAGGACAGTTACGAGCAGTACTTC.